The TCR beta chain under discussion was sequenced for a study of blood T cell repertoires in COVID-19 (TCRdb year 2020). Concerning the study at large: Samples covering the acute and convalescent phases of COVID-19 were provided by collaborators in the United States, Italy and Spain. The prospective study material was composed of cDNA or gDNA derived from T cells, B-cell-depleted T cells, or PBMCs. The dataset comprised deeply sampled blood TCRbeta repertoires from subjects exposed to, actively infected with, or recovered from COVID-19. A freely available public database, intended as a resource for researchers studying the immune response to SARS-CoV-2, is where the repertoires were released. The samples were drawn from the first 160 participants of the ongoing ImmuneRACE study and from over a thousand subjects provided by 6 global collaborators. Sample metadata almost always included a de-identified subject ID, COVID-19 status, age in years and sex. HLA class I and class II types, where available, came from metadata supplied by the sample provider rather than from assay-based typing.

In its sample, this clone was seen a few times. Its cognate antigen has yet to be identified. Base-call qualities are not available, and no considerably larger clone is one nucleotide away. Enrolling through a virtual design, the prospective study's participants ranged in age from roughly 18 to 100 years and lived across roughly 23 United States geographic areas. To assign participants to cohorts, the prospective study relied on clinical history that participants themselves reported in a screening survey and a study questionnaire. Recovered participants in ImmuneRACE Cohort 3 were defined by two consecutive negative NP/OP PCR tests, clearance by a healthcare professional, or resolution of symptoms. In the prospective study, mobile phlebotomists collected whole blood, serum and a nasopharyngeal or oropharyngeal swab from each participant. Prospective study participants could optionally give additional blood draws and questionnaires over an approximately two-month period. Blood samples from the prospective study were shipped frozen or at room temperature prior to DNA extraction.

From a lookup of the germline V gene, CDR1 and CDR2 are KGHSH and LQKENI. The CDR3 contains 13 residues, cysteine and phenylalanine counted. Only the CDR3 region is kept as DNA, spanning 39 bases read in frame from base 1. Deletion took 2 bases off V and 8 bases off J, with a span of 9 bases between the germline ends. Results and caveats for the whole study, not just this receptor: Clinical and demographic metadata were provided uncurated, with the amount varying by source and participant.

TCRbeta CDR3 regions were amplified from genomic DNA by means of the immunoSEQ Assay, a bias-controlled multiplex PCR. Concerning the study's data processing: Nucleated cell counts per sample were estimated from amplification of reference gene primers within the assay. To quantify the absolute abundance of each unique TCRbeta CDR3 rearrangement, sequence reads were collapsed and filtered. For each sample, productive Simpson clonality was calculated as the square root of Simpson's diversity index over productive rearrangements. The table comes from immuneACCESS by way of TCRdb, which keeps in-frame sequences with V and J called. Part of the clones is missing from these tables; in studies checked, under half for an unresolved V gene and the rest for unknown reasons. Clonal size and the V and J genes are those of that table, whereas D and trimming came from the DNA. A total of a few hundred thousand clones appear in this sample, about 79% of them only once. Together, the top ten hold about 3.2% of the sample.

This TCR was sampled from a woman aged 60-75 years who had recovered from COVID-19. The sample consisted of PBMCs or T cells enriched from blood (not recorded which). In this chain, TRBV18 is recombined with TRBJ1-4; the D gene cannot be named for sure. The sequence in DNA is TGTGCCAGCTCACCAATCTCGCAGGAAAAACTGTTTTTT. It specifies CASSPISQEKLFF.